A single TCR beta chain is shown here with its context. Produced via immunoSEQ multiplex PCR; TCRdb's table is partial and in-frame only. The table includes 60,000 or so clones, about 89% detected once. The sample is drawn from a study of OX40 agonist ivuxolimab in advanced cancers. At the level of the study: Given to patients was ivuxolimab, an agonistic anti-OX40 (CD134) antibody.

Germline values: CDR1 MDHEN, CDR2 SYDVKM. There are 15 residues in the CDR3. V was pared by 3 bases and J by 2 bases, with 7 bases of the junction left unmatched. This clonotype was sampled from an adult with an advanced solid tumor such as melanoma, head and neck, liver or kidney cancer. The sequencing here drew on CD4+ or CD8+ T cells sorted from blood, taken in a trial of the OX40 agonist ivuxolimab. The rearrangement uses TRBV28 and TRBJ2-7; 7 nucleotides align to TRBD2. In DNA, the CDR3 is TGTGCCAGCAGTTTGCCGGAGGGAGGGCCCTACGAGCAGTACTTC. It specifies CASSLPEGGPYEQYF.